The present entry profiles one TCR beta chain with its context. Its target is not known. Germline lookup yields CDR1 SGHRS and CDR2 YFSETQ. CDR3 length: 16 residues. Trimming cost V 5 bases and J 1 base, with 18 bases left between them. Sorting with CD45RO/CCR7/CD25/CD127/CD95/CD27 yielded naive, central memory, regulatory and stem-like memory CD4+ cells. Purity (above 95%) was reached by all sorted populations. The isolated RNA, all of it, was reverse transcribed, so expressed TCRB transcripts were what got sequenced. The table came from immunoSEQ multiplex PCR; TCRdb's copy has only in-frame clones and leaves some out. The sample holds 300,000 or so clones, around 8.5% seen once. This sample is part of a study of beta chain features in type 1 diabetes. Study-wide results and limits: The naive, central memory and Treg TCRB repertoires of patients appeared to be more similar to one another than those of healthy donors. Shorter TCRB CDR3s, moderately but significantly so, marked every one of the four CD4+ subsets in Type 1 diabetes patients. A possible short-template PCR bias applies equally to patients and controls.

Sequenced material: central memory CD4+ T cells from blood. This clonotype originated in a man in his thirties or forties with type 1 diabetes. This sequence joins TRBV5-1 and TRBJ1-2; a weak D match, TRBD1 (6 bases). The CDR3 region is CASSSETGTNNYGYTF. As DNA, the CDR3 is TGCGCCAGCAGTTCGGAAACCGGGACAAATAACTATGGCTACACCTTC.